These T cell receptor beta chains were read from a single sample in a study of T-cell memory formation after mild COVID-19. TCRdb reprocessed the 5' RACE reads with MiXCR, giving one entry per CDR3 protein. The table shows over 450,000 distinct CDR3 sequences, with over 20% occurring only once. The specimen was PBMCs or a T cell subset sorted from them (not recorded which). The receptors derive from an adult woman who had mild COVID-19 (a few samples of this study predate the infection). Cell type and time point are not known. CDR3s include the opening cysteine and the closing phenylalanine or tryptophan. Fields, in order: J gene, clone size, D gene, V gene, CDR3 DNA, CDR3 protein. The D gene is left open where the match is weak. Not every row has a clone size; where given, it reads once, few, many or a size class.

>TRBJ1-2|.|.|TRBV5-1
TGCGCCAGCAGCCAGGAGGGGGTTCTCTATGGCTACACCTTC
CASSQEGVLYGYTF
>TRBJ2-5|few|.|TRBV7-3
TGTGCCAGCAGCTTAGATCCGGGTTTGACCCAGTACTTC
CASSLDPGLTQYF
>TRBJ2-1|.|.|TRBV18
TGTGCCAGCTCACCACCGTCCGGGACTCAAGGATACAATGAGCAGTTCTTC
CASSPPSGTQGYNEQFF
>TRBJ1-1|few|.|TRBV18
TGTGCCAGCTCACCACAAGGCATTCGGGGCGCGACTGAAGCTTTCTTT
CASSPQGIRGATEAFF
>TRBJ2-7|few|.|TRBV28
TGTGCCAGCAGTTCCACGGGGGGCATAACCTACGAGCAGTACTTC
CASSSTGGITYEQYF
>TRBJ1-5|.|.|TRBV7-9
TGTGCCAGCAGCCCAGGACAGAGACAGCCCCAGCATTTT
CASSPGQRQPQHF
>TRBJ2-7|.|.|TRBV7-9
TGTGCCAGCAGCTCGGTTGGGACGGATTACTACGAGCAGTACTTC
CASSSVGTDYYEQYF
>TRBJ2-7|.|.|TRBV29-1
TGCAGCGTTGAACCCAGGGGGGGCTACGAGCAGTACTTC
CSVEPRGGYEQYF
>TRBJ1-4|many|.|TRBV2
TGTGCCAGCAGTGAAACGGGTGAAAAACTGTTTTTT
CASSETGEKLFF
>TRBJ2-1|few|TRBD2|TRBV2
TGTGCCAGCAGGCGGGGACTAGCGGGAGACTACAATGAGCAGTTCTTC
CASRRGLAGDYNEQFF
>TRBJ2-7|.|.|TRBV7-8
TGTGCCAGCAGCCCGCCCCGACTAGGGAGCTCCTACGAGCAGTACTTC
CASSPPRLGSSYEQYF
>TRBJ2-5|.|.|TRBV2
TGTGCCAGCAGTGAAGAAGCAGTGGAGACCCAGTACTTC
CASSEEAVETQYF
>TRBJ2-1|many|.|TRBV11-2
TGTGCCAGCAGCCCAGGGGGGGCGACCCCCTACAATGAGCAGTTCTTC
CASSPGGATPYNEQFF
>TRBJ2-3|.|TRBD2|TRBV9
TGTGCCAGCAGCATCACTAGCGGTAGCACAGATACGCAGTATTTT
CASSITSGSTDTQYF
>TRBJ1-1|.|.|TRBV6-5
TGTGCCAGCAGCCCTACAGGGCCCACTGAAGCTTTCTTT
CASSPTGPTEAFF
>TRBJ1-6|.|.|TRBV4-2
TGTGCCAGCAGCCAAGAAGCGGCGGGTCCCCGCCTTTATAATTCACCCCTCCACTTT
CASSQEAAGPRLYNSPLHF
>TRBJ2-1|many|TRBD2|TRBV5-1
TGCGCCAGCAGCTCGACTAGCGGGTCCTACAATGAGCAGTTCTTC
CASSSTSGSYNEQFF
>TRBJ2-7|few|TRBD2|TRBV6-6
TGTGCCAGCAGTTACTCCGGGGGGGGAACCTACGAGCAGTACTTC
CASSYSGGGTYEQYF
>TRBJ1-6|few|TRBD1|TRBV7-8
TGTGCGGCGGGACAGGGTGGGGGTGCGGGGTCACCCCTCCACTTT
CAAGQGGGAGSPLHF
>TRBJ2-3|.|.|TRBV7-2
TGTGCCAGCAGCAGGAGTGTCGGCACAGATACGCAGTATTTT
CASSRSVGTDTQYF
>TRBJ1-4|few|.|TRBV7-9
TGTGCCAGCAGCTTCAGTCCGGACGGAAATGAAAAACTGTTTTTT
CASSFSPDGNEKLFF
>TRBJ2-7|.|.|TRBV7-9
TGTGCCAGCAGCATGGACGGGGCCCTCTCCTACGAGCAGTACTTC
CASSMDGALSYEQYF
>TRBJ1-2|few|.|TRBV7-9
TGTGCCAGCAGCTTAGGACAGGCAAGTCCCTATGGCTACACCTTC
CASSLGQASPYGYTF
>TRBJ2-5|few|.|TRBV7-8
TGTGCCAGCAGCTCCGTCGAGGGCAGCCAGTACTTC
CASSSVEGSQYF
>TRBJ2-5|.|TRBD1|TRBV6-1
TGTGCCAGCAACCGGGACAGGGGGGAGACCCAGTACTTC
CASNRDRGETQYF
>TRBJ1-1|.|TRBD1|TRBV5-1
TGCGCCAGCAGCGAGCGACAGGGGAGTTTAGCTTTCTTT
CASSERQGSLAFF
>TRBJ2-2|few|TRBD1|TRBV12-3/TRBV12-4
TGTGCCAGCAGCTACGGGACAGGGGGGACCGGGGAGCTGTTTTTT
CASSYGTGGTGELFF
>TRBJ1-4|.|.|TRBV29-1
TGCAGCGTTGCTGGAGATGAAAAAATGGTTTTT
CSVAGDEKMVF
>TRBJ2-7|.|TRBD1|TRBV30
TGTGCCTGGAACTCCGGGACAGGGGCCCACGAGCAGTACTTC
CAWNSGTGAHEQYF
>TRBJ2-2|few|.|TRBV5-6
TGTGCCAGCAGCTGGACGGTAGCTGGGGTCACCGGGGAGCTGTTTTTT
CASSWTVAGVTGELFF
>TRBJ1-3|few|.|TRBV5-1
TGCGCCAGCAGCGTAGAAGGGACTACCTCTGGAAACACCATATATTTT
CASSVEGTTSGNTIYF
>TRBJ1-1|few|.|TRBV12-3/TRBV12-4
TGTGCCAGCAACCGAATTCCGGGGGGGACTGAAGCTTTCTTT
CASNRIPGGTEAFF
>TRBJ2-5|few|.|TRBV7-2
TGTGCCAGCAGCTTTAGCGGAACTGCGGCCCAGTACTTC
CASSFSGTAAQYF